The rows below give T cell receptor beta chains drawn from one sample of a study of blood T cells in healthy people across ages. TCRdb re-called the 5' RACE reads through MiXCR, storing one row per CDR3 protein. Of 780,000 or so distinct CDR3 sequences in the sample, 56% are singletons; the top ten hold around 24%. The sequenced material came from blood. These receptors came from a man aged 40-49 years in good health. Both conserved end residues are part of each CDR3. D genes are given only for firm matches. Not every row has a clone size; where given, it reads once, few, many or a size class.

abundance	v_gene	d_gene	j_gene	CDR3nt	CDR3aa
-	TRBV9	-	TRBJ2-7	TGTGCCAGCGCCAGGCGGTATGACGGACCCGCCTACGAGCAGTACTTC	CASARRYDGPAYEQYF
few	TRBV27	TRBD2	TRBJ2-5	TGTGCCAGCAGTTTTCGAGCTCCGGGGACTAGCGGGGGACAAGAGACCCAGTACTTC	CASSFRAPGTSGGQETQYF
-	TRBV16	-	TRBJ2-6	TGTGCCAGCAGCCAATCGATCTCTGGGGCCAACGTCCTGACTTTC	CASSQSISGANVLTF
-	TRBV4-2	-	TRBJ1-2	TGTGCCAGCAGCCGCCTACAGGGTCCCTCTGGGTATGGCTACACCTTC	CASSRLQGPSGYGYTF
-	TRBV7-2	-	TRBJ1-2	TGTGCCAGCAGCTACAGACCCTATGGCTACACCTTC	CASSYRPYGYTF
once	TRBV6-7	-	TRBJ2-1	TGTGCCAGCAGTTACTCGAGATCCAGTAATGAGCAGTTCTTC	CASSYSRSSNEQFF
few	TRBV6-2/TRBV6-3	-	TRBJ1-5	TGTGCCAGCAGTTCTGGGTCCTCCAATCAGCCCCAGCATTTT	CASSSGSSNQPQHF
-	TRBV2	-	TRBJ2-1	TGTGCCAGCAGTGAACGGGATGAGCAGTTCTTC	CASSERDEQFF
-	TRBV12-3/TRBV12-4	-	TRBJ2-5	TGTGCCAGCAGACTAGGGAGCCAAGAGACCCAGTACTTC	CASRLGSQETQYF
-	TRBV13	-	TRBJ2-7	TGTGCCAGCAGCCCCCCCGGCAACTTTGGGGAGCAGTACTTC	CASSPPGNFGEQYF
once	TRBV11-2	TRBD1	TRBJ2-7	TGTGCCAGCAGCTCCCTCCGGGACAGGGCCTACGAGCAGTACTTC	CASSSLRDRAYEQYF
-	TRBV29-1	-	TRBJ2-7	TGCAGCGTTACCTCCTACAATGAGCAGTACTTC	CSVTSYNEQYF
few	TRBV27	-	TRBJ2-6	TGTGCCAGCAGTTTATCAGTCCCTGGGGCCAACGTCCTGACTTTC	CASSLSVPGANVLTF
-	TRBV7-2	-	TRBJ1-5	TGTGCCAGCAGCTCCCGAGGGAGCGGTCAGCCCCAGCATTTT	CASSSRGSGQPQHF
-	TRBV6-1	-	TRBJ2-6	TGTGCCAGCAGACAGTCCCGCAGGTCTGGGGCCAACGTTCTGACTTTC	CASRQSRRSGANVLTF
-	TRBV7-2	-	TRBJ2-2	TGTGCCAGCAGCTCACTCCGGCGGCGGACAGGGGAGCTGTTTTTT	CASSSLRRRTGELFF
-	TRBV11-2	-	TRBJ2-3	TGTGCCAGCAGTGTCACGCTAAGTACAGATACGCAGTATTTT	CASSVTLSTDTQYF
-	TRBV9	-	TRBJ2-7	TGTGCCAGCAGCGTCAGACAGTCCGTAAGCTCCTACGAGCAGTACTTC	CASSVRQSVSSYEQYF
once	TRBV28	-	TRBJ2-5	TGTGCCAGCACGGACAGTGGGGCCCAAGAGACCCAGTACTTC	CASTDSGAQETQYF
few	TRBV25-1	TRBD1	TRBJ1-1	TGTGCCAGCACCCACCCGTTATCTTGGACAGGGGGCACTGAAGCTTTCTTT	CASTHPLSWTGGTEAFF
-	TRBV5-1	TRBD2	TRBJ2-3	TGCGCCAGCAGATTCAGACTAGCGGAGAGGGGCACAGATACGCAGTATTTT	CASRFRLAERGTDTQYF
-	TRBV29-1	TRBD1	TRBJ1-4	TGCAGCGTTGTGACAGGGGGAAATGAAAAACTGTTTTTT	CSVVTGGNEKLFF
-	TRBV7-3	-	TRBJ2-2	TGTGCCAGCAGCTTAAGTCTCAACACCGGGGAGCTGTTTTTT	CASSLSLNTGELFF
-	TRBV3-1	TRBD1	TRBJ2-3	TGTGCCAGCAGGCAACATGGGACAGGAAGTACAGATACGCAGTATTTT	CASRQHGTGSTDTQYF
-	TRBV2	-	TRBJ1-2	TGTGCCAGCAGTGAAGGCTTCTCTCCGGGTGGCTACACCTTC	CASSEGFSPGGYTF
-	TRBV7-8	-	TRBJ2-7	TGTGCCAGCACAAAAGGGGGGCCGCCCTCCTACGAGCAGTACTTC	CASTKGGPPSYEQYF
-	TRBV13	TRBD2	TRBJ2-3	TGTGCCAGCAGCTTAGATCCTGCGGGAGGAAATACGCAGTATTTT	CASSLDPAGGNTQYF
-	TRBV10-3	TRBD1	TRBJ1-2	TGTGCCATCGGGATGGGACAGTTAAACTATGGCTACACCTTC	CAIGMGQLNYGYTF
-	TRBV29-1	-	TRBJ1-4	TGCAGCGTTGAAGATCGAATGAGGGGAGAGACTAATGAAAAACTGTTTTTT	CSVEDRMRGETNEKLFF
few	TRBV4-3	-	TRBJ2-3	TGCGCCAGCAGCCAAGACGCGGGACGGGGAGATACGCAGTATTTT	CASSQDAGRGDTQYF
-	TRBV15	TRBD1	TRBJ1-4	TGTGCCACCACCAAGGGACAGGGTTACGAAAAACTGTTTTTT	CATTKGQGYEKLFF
-	TRBV6-6	-	TRBJ1-2	TGTGCCAGCACAACAGCTGGGAACTATGGCTACACCTTC	CASTTAGNYGYTF
-	TRBV6-5	TRBD2	TRBJ2-7	TGTGCCAGCAGTGAGCCTAGCGGGAGCTCCTACGAGCAGTACTTC	CASSEPSGSSYEQYF
-	TRBV20-1	-	TRBJ2-3	TGCAGTGCCTTGGACAGCCGCACAGATATGCAGTATTTT	CSALDSRTDMQYF
-	TRBV5-8	TRBD1	TRBJ1-5	TGTGCCAGCAGCTTTGAGCAGGGGGATCAGCCCCAGCATTTT	CASSFEQGDQPQHF
-	TRBV5-6	TRBD2	TRBJ2-5	TGTGCCAGCAGCACCATGGCTAGCGGGGGAAAAGAGACCCAGTACTTC	CASSTMASGGKETQYF
few	TRBV28	-	TRBJ2-6	TGTGCCAGCAGAGGACCCCCTAAAGCCGGGACGGGGATGACTGGGGCCAACGTCCTGACTTTC	CASRGPPKAGTGMTGANVLTF